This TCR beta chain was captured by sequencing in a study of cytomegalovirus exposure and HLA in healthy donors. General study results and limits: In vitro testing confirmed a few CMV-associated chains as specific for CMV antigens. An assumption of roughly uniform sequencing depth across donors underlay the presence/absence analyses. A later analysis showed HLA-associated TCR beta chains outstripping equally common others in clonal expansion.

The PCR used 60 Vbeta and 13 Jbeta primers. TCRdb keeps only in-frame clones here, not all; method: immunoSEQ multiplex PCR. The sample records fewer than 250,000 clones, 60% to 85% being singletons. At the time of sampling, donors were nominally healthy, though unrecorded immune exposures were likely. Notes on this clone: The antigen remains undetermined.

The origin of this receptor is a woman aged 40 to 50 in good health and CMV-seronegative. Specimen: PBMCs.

This CDR3 reads CASSERQGPGGYTF. The CDR3, as DNA: TGTGCCAGCAGTGAGAGACAGGGCCCCGGTGGCTACACCTTC. The chain has TRBV7-2 and TRBJ1-2; 7 bases are a match to TRBD1. The J segment lost 7 bases and the V segment lost 6 bases, leaving 11 bases of the junction unmatched. Germline lookup yields CDR1 SGHTA and CDR2 FQGNSA. CDR3 length: 14 residues.